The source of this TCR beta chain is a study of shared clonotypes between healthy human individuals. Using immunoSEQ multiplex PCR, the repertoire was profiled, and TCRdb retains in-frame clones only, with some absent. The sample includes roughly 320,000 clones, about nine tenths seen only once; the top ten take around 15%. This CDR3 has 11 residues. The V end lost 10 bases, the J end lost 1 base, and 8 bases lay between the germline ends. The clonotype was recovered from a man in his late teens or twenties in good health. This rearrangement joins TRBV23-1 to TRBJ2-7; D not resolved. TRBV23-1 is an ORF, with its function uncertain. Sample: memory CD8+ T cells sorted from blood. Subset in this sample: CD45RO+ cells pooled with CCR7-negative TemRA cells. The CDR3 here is CAILHSYEQYF. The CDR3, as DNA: TGCGCCATCCTCCATTCCTACGAGCAGTACTTC.